This record looks at one TCR beta chain sequence and its context. Its recognized antigen is unknown. Within one base of it there is no much larger clone, and no base qualities were kept. The germline V and J ends show losses of 4 bases and 12 bases respectively, and no gene match explains 19 bases of the junction. Via the germline V gene, CDR1 is SGHDT and CDR2 YYEEEE. From the cysteine up to the phenylalanine, the CDR3 has a length of 17 residues. Only the CDR3 portion is preserved as DNA: 51 bases, with reading frame beginning at the first base. In this study, sorted CD4+ and CD8+ T cells from the blood of healthy subjects and of severe aplastic anemia patients had their TCR repertoires deep-sequenced. Ficoll-Paque density gradient centrifugation was used to isolate peripheral blood mononuclear cells. Before DNA was extracted, CD4+ and CD8+ T cells were sorted using either FACS or magnetic beads.

The data were obtained in a study of CD8+CD57+ T cells in acquired aplastic anemia (dated by TCRdb to 2017 to 2018). Notes on the research overall: A mean of around 3.3 ug of DNA, ranging from roughly 0.19 to 30 ug, was extracted from sorted CD4+ and CD8+ cells. An average of approximately 10 million reads for CD4+ cells and under 13 million reads for CD8+ cells was obtained from healthy donor samples. Paper-wide results and their limitations: Although 25 to 30 CD8+ CDR3 sequences were shared by patients and controls, these sequences appeared highly expressed in patients and within the immunodominant clones of patients. CD8+ Simpson's diversity did not differ significantly between patients and healthy controls (P=0.060).

Genomic DNA served as template for TCR beta VDJ combination and CDR3 sequence profiling. TCR repertoire sequencing was run on an Illumina HiSeq 2000. On the study's bioinformatics: TRBV/TRBJ rearrangement plots, CDR3 size and DJ length profiles, and Simpson's diversity index were used to assess repertoires. The most abundant DNA sequence in the deep sequencing data was defined as the immunodominant clone. CDR3 amino acid sequences were checked for sharing between subjects and were compared against published repertoires and the VDJdb database. Through fastp at Q25 and MiXCR, TCRdb rebuilt clones from the public reads, retaining in-frame beta chains. Duplicate CDR3 protein sequences are folded into a single record with the most common DNA and genes. The V and J calls and clone size come from TCRdb's table, not from the authors' own analysis. The sample table lists roughly 190,000 distinct CDR3 sequences, approximately 49% of them with a count of one. The ten largest clones capture 16% of the sample.

The sequence is built from TRBV5-6 and TRBJ2-1, and 10 junction bases match TRBD2. Sequenced: sorted CD4+, CD8+, or CD8+CD57+ T cells (not recorded which) from PBMCs. This clonotype was sampled from a human donor in good health, serving as a control. CDR3 region: CASSRGLSGGTTDTQFF. At the DNA level, the sequence is TGTGCCAGCAGCCGAGGTCTTAGCGGGGGGACCACAGATACGCAGTTCTTC.